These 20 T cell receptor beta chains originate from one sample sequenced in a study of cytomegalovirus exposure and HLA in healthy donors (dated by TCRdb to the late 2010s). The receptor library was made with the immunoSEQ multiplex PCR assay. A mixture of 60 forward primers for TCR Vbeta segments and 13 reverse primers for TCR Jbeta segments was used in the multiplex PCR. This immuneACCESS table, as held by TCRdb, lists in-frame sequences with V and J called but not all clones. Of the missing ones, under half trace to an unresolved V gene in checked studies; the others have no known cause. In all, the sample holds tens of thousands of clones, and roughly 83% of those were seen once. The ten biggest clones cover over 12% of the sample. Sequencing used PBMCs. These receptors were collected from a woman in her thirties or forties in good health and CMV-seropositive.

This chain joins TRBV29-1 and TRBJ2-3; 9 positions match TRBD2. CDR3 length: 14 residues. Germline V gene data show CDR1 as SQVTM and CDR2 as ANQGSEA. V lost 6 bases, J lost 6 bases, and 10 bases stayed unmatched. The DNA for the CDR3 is TGCAGCGTAACCGCGGGGGGGCAAACGGATACGCAGTATTTT. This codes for CSVTAGGQTDTQYF.

The CDR3 here is CASSPGQNEAFF. CDR3 in DNA: TGTGCCAGCAGCCCCGGACAGAATGAAGCTTTCTTT. The chain carries TRBV9 and TRBJ1-1, with D maybe TRBD1 (6 bases). Germline CDR1 and CDR2: SGDLS and YYNGEE. This CDR3 contains 12 residues. V lost 4 bases, J lost 7 bases, and 11 bases lay in between.

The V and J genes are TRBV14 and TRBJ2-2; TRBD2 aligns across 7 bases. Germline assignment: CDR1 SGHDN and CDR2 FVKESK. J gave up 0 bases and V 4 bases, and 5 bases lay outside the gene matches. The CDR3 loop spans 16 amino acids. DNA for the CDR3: TGTGCCAGCAGCCCCTATCGGGGGGCGAACACCGGGGAGCTGTTTTTT. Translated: CASSPYRGANTGELFF.

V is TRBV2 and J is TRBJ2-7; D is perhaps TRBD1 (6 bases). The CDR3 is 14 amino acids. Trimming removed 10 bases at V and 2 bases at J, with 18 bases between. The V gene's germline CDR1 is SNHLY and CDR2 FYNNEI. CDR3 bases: TGTGCCATTCTTATACAGGGATCCCCCTACGAGCAGTACTTC. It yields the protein CAILIQGSPYEQYF.

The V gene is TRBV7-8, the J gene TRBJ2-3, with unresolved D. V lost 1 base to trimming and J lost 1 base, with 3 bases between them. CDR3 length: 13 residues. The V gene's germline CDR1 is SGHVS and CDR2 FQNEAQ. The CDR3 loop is CASSLGRTDTQYF. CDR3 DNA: TGTGCCAGCAGCTTAGGGCGCACAGATACGCAGTATTTT.

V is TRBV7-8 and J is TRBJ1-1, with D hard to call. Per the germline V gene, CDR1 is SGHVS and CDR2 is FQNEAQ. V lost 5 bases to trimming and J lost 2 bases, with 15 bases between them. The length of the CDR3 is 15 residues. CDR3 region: CASSPSRFTNTEAFF. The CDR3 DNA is TGTGCCAGCAGCCCTAGCAGGTTTACCAACACTGAAGCTTTCTTT.

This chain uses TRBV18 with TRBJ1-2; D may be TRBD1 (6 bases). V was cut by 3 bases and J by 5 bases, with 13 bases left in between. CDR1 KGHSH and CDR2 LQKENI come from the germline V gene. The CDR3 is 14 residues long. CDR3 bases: TGTGCCAGCTCACCGCTGGACAGTTTTTATGGCTACACCTTC. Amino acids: CASSPLDSFYGYTF.

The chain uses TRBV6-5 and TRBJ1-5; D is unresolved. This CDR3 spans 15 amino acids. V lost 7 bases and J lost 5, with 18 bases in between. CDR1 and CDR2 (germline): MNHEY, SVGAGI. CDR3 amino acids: CASTVRSAADQPQHF. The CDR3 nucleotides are TGTGCCAGCACTGTCAGGTCAGCAGCCGATCAGCCCCAGCATTTT.

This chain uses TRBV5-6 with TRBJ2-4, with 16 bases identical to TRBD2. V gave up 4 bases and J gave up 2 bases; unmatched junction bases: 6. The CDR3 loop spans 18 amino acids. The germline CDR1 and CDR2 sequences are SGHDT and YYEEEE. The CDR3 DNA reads TGTGCCAGCAGCCAGGGACTAGCGGGGGGGCGTCCCAAAAACATTCAGTACTTC. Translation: CASSQGLAGGRPKNIQYF.

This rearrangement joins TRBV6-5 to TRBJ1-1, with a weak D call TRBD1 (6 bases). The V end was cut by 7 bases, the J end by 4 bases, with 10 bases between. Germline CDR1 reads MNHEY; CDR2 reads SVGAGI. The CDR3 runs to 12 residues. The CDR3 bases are TGTGCCAGCATGAAGGGGGTCACTGAAGCTTTCTTT. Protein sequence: CASMKGVTEAFF.

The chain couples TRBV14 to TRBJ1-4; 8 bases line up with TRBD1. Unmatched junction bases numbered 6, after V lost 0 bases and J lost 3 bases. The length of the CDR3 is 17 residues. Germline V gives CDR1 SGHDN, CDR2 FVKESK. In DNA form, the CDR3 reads TGTGCCAGCAGCCAAGAACCAGGGGGACAGGCTAATGAAAAACTGTTTTTT. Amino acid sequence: CASSQEPGGQANEKLFF. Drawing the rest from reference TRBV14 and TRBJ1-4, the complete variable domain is EAGVTQFPSHSVIEKGQTVTLRCDPISGHDNLYWYRRVMGKEIKFLLHFVKESKQDESGMPNNRFLAERTGGTYSTLKVQPAELEDSGVYFCASSQEPGGQANEKLFFGSGTQLSVL.

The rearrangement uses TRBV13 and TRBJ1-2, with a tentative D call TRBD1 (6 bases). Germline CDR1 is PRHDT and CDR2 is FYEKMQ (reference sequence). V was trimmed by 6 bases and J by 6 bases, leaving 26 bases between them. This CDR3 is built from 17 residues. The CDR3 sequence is CASSPLSLDSTWDGYTF. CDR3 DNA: TGTGCCAGCAGTCCGCTTTCCTTGGACAGTACCTGGGATGGCTACACCTTC.

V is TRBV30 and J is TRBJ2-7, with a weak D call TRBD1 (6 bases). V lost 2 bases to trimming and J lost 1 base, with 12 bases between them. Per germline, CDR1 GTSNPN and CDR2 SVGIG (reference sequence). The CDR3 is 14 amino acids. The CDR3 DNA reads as TGTGCCTGGAGTATCGGGACATCTTCCTACGAGCAGTACTTC. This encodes CAWSIGTSSYEQYF.

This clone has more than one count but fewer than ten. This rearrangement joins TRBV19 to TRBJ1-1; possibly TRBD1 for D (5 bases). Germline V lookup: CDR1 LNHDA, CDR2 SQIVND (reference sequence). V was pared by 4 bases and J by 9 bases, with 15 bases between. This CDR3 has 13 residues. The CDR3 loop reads CASSRQGRGKAFF. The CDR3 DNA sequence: TGTGCCAGTAGTAGGCAGGGTAGGGGAAAAGCTTTCTTT.

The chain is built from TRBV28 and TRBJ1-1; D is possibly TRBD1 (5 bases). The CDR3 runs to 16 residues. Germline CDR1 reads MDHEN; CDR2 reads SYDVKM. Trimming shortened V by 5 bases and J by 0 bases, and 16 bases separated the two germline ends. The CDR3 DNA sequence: TGTGCCAGCAGTGTCCTCAGGGCGAATATGAACACTGAAGCTTTCTTT. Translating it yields CASSVLRANMNTEAFF.

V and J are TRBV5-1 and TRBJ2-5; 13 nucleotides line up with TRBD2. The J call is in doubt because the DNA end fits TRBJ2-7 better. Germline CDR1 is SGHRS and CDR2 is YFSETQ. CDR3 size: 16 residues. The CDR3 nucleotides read TGCGCCAGCAGCTTGGGGACTAGCGGGAGTGTCTACGAGCAGTACTTC. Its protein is CASSLGTSGSVYEQYF.

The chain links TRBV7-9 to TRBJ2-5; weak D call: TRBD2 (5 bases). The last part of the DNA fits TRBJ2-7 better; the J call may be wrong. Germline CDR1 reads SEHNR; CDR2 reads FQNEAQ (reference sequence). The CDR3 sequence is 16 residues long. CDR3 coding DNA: TGTGCCAGCAGCACGGTCGGAGGTCCCACCACCTACGAGCAGTACTTC. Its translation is CASSTVGGPTTYEQYF.

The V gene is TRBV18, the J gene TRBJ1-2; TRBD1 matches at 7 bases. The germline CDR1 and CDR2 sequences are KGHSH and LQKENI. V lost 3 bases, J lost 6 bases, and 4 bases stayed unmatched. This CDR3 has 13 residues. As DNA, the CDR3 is TGTGCCAGCTCACCGAAACAGGGGCATGGCTACACCTTC. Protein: CASSPKQGHGYTF. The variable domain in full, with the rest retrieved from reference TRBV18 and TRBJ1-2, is NAGVMQNPRHLVRRRGQEARLRCSPMKGHSHVYWYRQLPEEGLKFMVYLQKENIIDESGMPKERFSAEFPKEGPSILRIQQVVRGDSAAYFCASSPKQGHGYTFGSGTRLTVV.

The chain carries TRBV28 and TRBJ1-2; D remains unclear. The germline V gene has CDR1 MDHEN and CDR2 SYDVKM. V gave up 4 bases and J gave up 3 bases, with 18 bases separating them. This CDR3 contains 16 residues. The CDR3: CASSSEDGILHYGYTF. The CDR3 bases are TGTGCCAGCAGTTCGGAGGACGGGATCCTTCACTATGGCTACACCTTC.

DNA for the CDR3: TGTGCCAGTAGTTCCGGGACAGGGTTTGCCTACGAGCAGTACTTC. Its protein product is CASSSGTGFAYEQYF. V is TRBV19 and J is TRBJ2-7; TRBD1 aligns across 9 bases. This CDR3 is 15 amino acids long. J lost 2 bases, V lost 5 bases, and 7 bases had no gene match. Germline CDR1 reads LNHDA; CDR2 reads SQIVND (reference sequence).